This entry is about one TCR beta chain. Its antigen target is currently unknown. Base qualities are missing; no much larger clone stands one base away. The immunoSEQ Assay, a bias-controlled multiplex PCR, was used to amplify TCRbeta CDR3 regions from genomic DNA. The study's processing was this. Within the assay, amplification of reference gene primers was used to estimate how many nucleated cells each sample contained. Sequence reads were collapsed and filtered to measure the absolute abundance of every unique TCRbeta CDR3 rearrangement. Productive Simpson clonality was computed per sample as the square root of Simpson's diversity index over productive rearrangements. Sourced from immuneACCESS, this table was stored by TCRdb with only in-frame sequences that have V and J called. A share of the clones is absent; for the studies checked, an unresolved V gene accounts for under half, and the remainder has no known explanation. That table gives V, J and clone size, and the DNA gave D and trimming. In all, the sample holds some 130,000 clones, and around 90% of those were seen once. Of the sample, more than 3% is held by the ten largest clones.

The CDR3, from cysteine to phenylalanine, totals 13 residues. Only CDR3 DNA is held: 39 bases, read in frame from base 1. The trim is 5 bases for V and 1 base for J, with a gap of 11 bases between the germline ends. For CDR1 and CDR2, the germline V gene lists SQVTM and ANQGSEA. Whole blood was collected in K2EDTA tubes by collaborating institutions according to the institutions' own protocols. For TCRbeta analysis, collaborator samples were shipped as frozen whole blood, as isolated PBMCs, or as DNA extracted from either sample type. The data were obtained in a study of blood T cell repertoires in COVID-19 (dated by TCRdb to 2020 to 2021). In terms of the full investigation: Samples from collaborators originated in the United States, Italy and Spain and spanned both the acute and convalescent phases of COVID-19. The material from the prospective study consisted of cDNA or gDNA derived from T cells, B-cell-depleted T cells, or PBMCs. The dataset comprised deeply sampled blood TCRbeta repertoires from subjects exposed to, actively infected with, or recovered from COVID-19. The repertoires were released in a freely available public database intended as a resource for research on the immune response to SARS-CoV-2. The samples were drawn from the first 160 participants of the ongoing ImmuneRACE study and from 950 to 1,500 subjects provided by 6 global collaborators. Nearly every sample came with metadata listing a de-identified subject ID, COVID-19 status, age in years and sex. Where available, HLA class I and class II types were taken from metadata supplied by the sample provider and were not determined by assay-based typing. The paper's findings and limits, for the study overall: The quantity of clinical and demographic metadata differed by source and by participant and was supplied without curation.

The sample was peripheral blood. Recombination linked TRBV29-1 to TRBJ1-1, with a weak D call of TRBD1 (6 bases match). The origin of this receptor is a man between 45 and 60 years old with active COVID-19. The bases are TGCAGCGTTCCGGGACACCAGAACACTGAAGCTTTCTTT. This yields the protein CSVPGHQNTEAFF. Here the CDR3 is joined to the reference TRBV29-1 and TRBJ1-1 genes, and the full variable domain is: SAVISQKPSRDICQRGTSLTIQCQVDSQVTMMFWYRQQPGQSLTLIATANQGSEATYESGFVIDKFPISRPNLTFSTLTVSNMSPEDSSIYLCSVPGHQNTEAFFGQGTRLTVV.